The text below deals with one TCR beta chain. Its target is unknown. This specimen comes from a study of blood T cells in healthy people across ages. CDR1 is MGHRA and CDR2 is YSYEKL in the germline V gene. There are 14 residues in the CDR3. The ends were cut back, 0 bases at V and 2 bases at J, with 5 bases in the middle. Combining a sample-barcoded 5' primer with a J-beta primer mix, a second PCR ran for roughly 7 to 12 cycles. Each cDNA molecule was tagged by a template-switch adaptor with 12 random nucleotides. There were at least 2.5 million CDR3-containing paired-end reads obtained from each sample. TCRdb called the 5' RACE reads again in MiXCR, with one record for every CDR3 protein. The sample includes 850,000 to 1,000,000 distinct CDR3 sequences, 48% seen only once; the top ten take under 15%. General study points: Since the PBMCs were unsorted, naive and antigen-experienced cells could not be conclusively compared. Older individuals had lower TCR beta diversity per million T cells (the decline was roughly linear).

This rearrangement joins TRBV4-1 to TRBJ2-1, with D maybe TRBD2 (5 bases). Sequenced material: blood. This sequence originates from a young man in good health. Here the CDR3 DNA reads TGCGCCAGCAGCCAAGAAGCGGCCTACAATGAGCAGTTCTTC. This codes for CASSQEAAYNEQFF.